The sequence of this T cell receptor beta chain was determined in a study of tumor-infiltrating lymphocytes in primary liver carcinoma. Study-level information: The patient group consisted of men and women aged 30 to 69 years. Sample yields of productive TCRbeta reads, ranging from roughly 3.65 to 7.13 million, were similar across tissue types.

Total RNA amounting to 450 to 500 ng was the source from which TCR beta cDNA was made with a constant-region primer. Three nested multiplex PCR rounds, a slightly modified ARM-PCR method, built the TCR beta libraries. A C-beta reverse primer and TRBV1-TRBV30 forward primers served in each of the first two PCR rounds, at about 10 cycles apiece. TCRdb passed the multiplex PCR reads through MiXCR, listing each CDR3 protein once. The table lists 45,000 to 55,000 distinct CDR3 sequences, over 65% of them singletons. The V end was cut by 6 bases, the J end by 1 base, with 16 bases between. The CDR3 length is 15 residues. Bulk tissue was left unsorted, and RNA and DNA were co-extracted from about 21-30 mg of it.

This TCR derives from a man aged 35 to 55 with primary liver carcinoma and hepatitis B virus infection. The source material was liver tumor tissue from sampling region 5. Subset defined: tumor region T5, tumor centre. This chain links TRBV12-3 or TRBV12-4 with TRBJ2-7; perhaps D is TRBD1 or TRBD2 (5 bases each). The CDR3 spells CASSRTEGLSYEQYF. Written as DNA, the CDR3 is TGTGCCAGCAGCCGCACAGAGGGGTTGTCCTACGAGCAGTACTTC.